Listed below are T cell receptor beta chains from one sample, sequenced in a study of T cell responses to AZD1222 COVID-19 vaccine. Here immunoSEQ multiplex PCR was the method, and the copy in TCRdb shows in-frame clones only, minus some. Altogether more than 110,000 clones are present, 85% to 90% being singletons, with the ten largest covering about 5.9%. Here the sequenced sample was peripheral blood, taken on day 0 of AZD1222 vaccination. Source of these receptors: an adult in good health. CDR3s include the opening cysteine and the closing phenylalanine or tryptophan. The D gene is left open where the match is weak. The listing skips clone size in some rows; elsewhere it reads once, few, many or a size class.

D	V	J	length	size	CDR3	DNA
NA	TRBV30	TRBJ1-1	15	NA	CAWSVRGPLNTEAFF	TGTGCCTGGAGTGTACGAGGTCCCCTGAACACTGAAGCTTTCTTT
NA	TRBV9	TRBJ2-5	15	NA	CASSVLGGQQETQYF	TGTGCCAGCAGCGTACTGGGGGGACAACAAGAGACCCAGTACTTC
NA	TRBV29-1	TRBJ2-5	15	NA	CSVETGATLTETQYF	TGCAGCGTCGAGACAGGCGCGACCCTTACAGAGACCCAGTACTTC
NA	TRBV27	TRBJ2-7	12	few	CASSLIGNEQYF	TGTGCCAGCAGTCTAATAGGCAACGAGCAGTACTTC
TRBD1	TRBV27	TRBJ1-1	14	NA	CASSLFRGGTEAFF	TGTGCCAGCAGTTTATTCAGGGGGGGCACTGAAGCTTTCTTT
NA	TRBV7-7	TRBJ2-1	16	NA	CASSLGTGTAYNEQFF	TGTGCCAGCAGCTTAGGAACCGGGACGGCCTACAATGAGCAGTTCTTC
TRBD2	TRBV5-1	TRBJ2-2	19	NA	CASSLPLAGELANTGELFF	TGCGCCAGCAGCTTGCCCCTAGCGGGAGAATTGGCCAACACCGGGGAGCTGTTTTTT
NA	TRBV9	TRBJ1-4	15	NA	CASSGTGKLVEKLFF	TGTGCCAGCAGCGGAACAGGGAAACTGGTAGAAAAACTGTTTTTT
TRBD2	TRBV3-1/TRBV3-2	TRBJ2-5	15	NA	CASSQWREIGETQYF	TGTGCCAGCAGCCAATGGCGGGAGATAGGAGAGACCCAGTACTTC
NA	TRBV6-5	TRBJ1-5	15	few	CASSPVGAGDQPQHF	TGTGCCAGCAGTCCCGTTGGAGCGGGGGATCAGCCCCAGCATTTT
NA	TRBV4-1	TRBJ1-6	15	NA	CASSIGGQYNSPLHF	TGCGCCAGCAGCATAGGAGGACAGTATAATTCACCCCTCCACTTT
NA	TRBV9	TRBJ2-3	13	NA	CASSALLADTQYF	TGTGCCAGCAGCGCCCTCTTGGCAGATACGCAGTATTTT
NA	TRBV3-1/TRBV3-2	TRBJ1-6	16	NA	CASSRDFGSYNSPLHF	TGTGCCAGCAGCCGGGACTTCGGCTCCTATAATTCACCCCTCCACTTT
NA	TRBV7-9	TRBJ2-2	15	NA	CASSRRIANTGELFF	TGTGCCAGCAGCCGACGGATTGCGAACACCGGGGAGCTGTTTTTT
NA	TRBV6-5	TRBJ1-1	15	NA	CASIERIGFYSEAFF	TGTGCCAGCATAGAGAGAATAGGCTTTTACTCTGAAGCTTTCTTT
NA	TRBV6-5	TRBJ1-2	15	NA	CASSLSQGIRGGYTF	TGTGCCAGCAGTTTATCTCAGGGGATCAGGGGAGGCTACACCTTC
NA	TRBV5-4	TRBJ1-2	17	NA	CASSFIGSDHANYGYTF	TGTGCCAGCAGCTTTATTGGATCGGACCATGCTAACTATGGCTACACCTTC
NA	TRBV12-5	TRBJ2-2	12	NA	CASGLWGGELFF	TGTGCTAGTGGTTTGTGGGGCGGGGAGCTGTTTTTT
NA	TRBV29-1	TRBJ2-5	15	NA	CSVDVPGTRQETQYF	TGCAGCGTCGATGTGCCCGGGACCCGGCAAGAGACCCAGTACTTC
NA	TRBV11-2	TRBJ1-1	14	NA	CASSVYRENTEAFF	TGTGCCAGCAGCGTCTACAGAGAGAACACTGAAGCTTTCTTT
NA	TRBV30	TRBJ2-7	12	once	CACEHLSYEQYF	TGTGCCTGCGAACATTTGTCCTACGAGCAGTACTTC
TRBD2	TRBV28	TRBJ2-7	14	few	CASSLGGSPYEQYF	TGTGCCAGCAGTTTAGGCGGGAGCCCATACGAGCAGTACTTC
NA	TRBV11-3	TRBJ2-5	15	NA	CASSPRLGARETQYF	TGTGCCAGCAGCCCCCGCTTGGGGGCTAGAGAGACCCAGTACTTC
NA	TRBV7-9	TRBJ2-7	14	NA	CASSEGPTIYEQYF	TGTGCCAGCAGCGAGGGACCGACTATCTACGAGCAGTACTTC
NA	TRBV5-5	TRBJ1-5	13	NA	CASSRDPNQPQHF	TGTGCCAGCAGCCGGGACCCCAATCAGCCCCAGCATTTT
TRBD2	TRBV5-6	TRBJ2-7	16	NA	CASSLVLLAGYHEQYF	TGTGCCAGCAGCTTGGTCCTACTAGCGGGGTACCACGAGCAGTACTTC
TRBD1	TRBV18	TRBJ2-4	14	NA	CASSPLRDSNIQYF	TGTGCCAGCTCACCCCTCCGGGACAGCAACATTCAGTACTTC
NA	TRBV21-1	TRBJ1-5	17	NA	CASSKPSRAGGFQPQHF	TGTGCCAGCAGCAAACCTAGTAGGGCAGGGGGTTTTCAGCCCCAGCATTTT
NA	TRBV5-6	TRBJ1-2	14	NA	CASSLGLHNYGYTF	TGTGCCAGCAGCTTGGGTCTCCATAACTATGGCTACACCTTC
NA	TRBV11-2	TRBJ1-5	13	NA	CASSLEGIQPQHF	TGTGCCAGCAGCTTAGAAGGGATTCAGCCCCAGCATTTT
NA	TRBV27	TRBJ2-1	18	NA	CASSLGFGGTSSYNEQFF	TGTGCCAGCAGTTTAGGGTTTGGGGGGACCTCATCCTACAATGAGCAGTTCTTC
NA	TRBV6-1	TRBJ1-1	17	NA	CASSAAGTPLRGTEAFF	TGTGCCAGCAGTGCAGCCGGGACACCCCTGAGGGGCACTGAAGCTTTCTTT
NA	TRBV10-3	TRBJ2-5	16	NA	CAIKGHSPGGQETQYF	TGTGCCATCAAAGGCCACTCGCCAGGGGGGCAAGAGACCCAGTACTTC
NA	TRBV27	TRBJ1-1	16	once	CASSLFSTGLNTEAFF	TGTGCCAGCAGTCTTTTTTCGACAGGCTTGAACACTGAAGCTTTCTTT
TRBD1	TRBV3-1/TRBV3-2	TRBJ1-1	13	NA	CASSHGTGWGAFF	TGTGCCAGCAGCCATGGGACAGGATGGGGAGCTTTCTTT
NA	TRBV24-1	TRBJ2-5	15	NA	CATSDPGRPEETQYF	TGTGCCACCAGTGACCCGGGACGGCCAGAAGAGACCCAGTACTTC
NA	TRBV3-1/TRBV3-2	TRBJ1-1	15	NA	CASSQTTGMNTEAFF	TGTGCCAGCAGCCAAACAACAGGGATGAACACTGAAGCTTTCTTT
NA	TRBV28	TRBJ2-6	14	NA	CASTFEAGANVLTF	TGTGCCAGCACCTTTGAAGCTGGGGCCAACGTCCTGACTTTC